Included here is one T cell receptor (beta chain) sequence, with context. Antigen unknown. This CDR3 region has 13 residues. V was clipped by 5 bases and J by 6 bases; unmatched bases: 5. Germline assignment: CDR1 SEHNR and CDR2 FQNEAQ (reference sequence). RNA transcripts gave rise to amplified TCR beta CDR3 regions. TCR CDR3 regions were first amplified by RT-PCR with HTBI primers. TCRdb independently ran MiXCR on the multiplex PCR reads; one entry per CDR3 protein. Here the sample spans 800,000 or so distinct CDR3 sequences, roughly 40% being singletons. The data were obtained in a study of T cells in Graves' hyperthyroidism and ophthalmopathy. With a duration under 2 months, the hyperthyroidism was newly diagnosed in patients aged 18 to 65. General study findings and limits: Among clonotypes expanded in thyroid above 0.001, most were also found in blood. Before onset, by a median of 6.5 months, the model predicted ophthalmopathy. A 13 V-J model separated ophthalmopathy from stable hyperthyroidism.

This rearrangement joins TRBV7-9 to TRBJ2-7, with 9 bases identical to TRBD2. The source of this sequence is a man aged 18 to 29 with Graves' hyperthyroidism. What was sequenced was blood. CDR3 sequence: CASSPAGGFEQYF. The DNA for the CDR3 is TGTGCCAGCAGCCCAGCGGGGGGCTTCGAGCAGTACTTC.